These 9 T cell receptor beta chains were sequenced from one sample in a study of shared clonotypes between healthy human individuals. The repertoire was sequenced with immunoSEQ multiplex PCR; TCRdb's copy has only in-frame clones and lacks some. The data show more than 2,000,000 clones, with more than 90% seen just once and under 0.15% held by the top ten. Sample: naive CD4+ T cells sorted from blood. Subset meaning: CD45RA+ positively selected. The receptors here all came from a man younger than 35 in good health.

The chain recombines TRBV6-6 with TRBJ2-3; D unresolved. Germline assignment: CDR1 MNHNY and CDR2 SVGAGI (reference sequence). This CDR3 is built from 12 residues. V lost 4 bases, J lost 7 bases, and 9 bases lay in between. This CDR3 is CASSSTPHTQYF. The CDR3 DNA sequence: TGTGCCAGCAGTTCTACACCACATACGCAGTATTTT.

V and J are TRBV30 and TRBJ1-2; D is undetermined. The CDR3 has 12 amino acids. Trimming took off 1 base at V and 6 bases at J, with 9 bases between the two ends. From germline, CDR1 is GTSNPN and CDR2 SVGIG (reference sequence). As DNA, the CDR3 is TGTGCCTGGAGTGAAGGGAGGCATGGCTACACCTTC. It codes for CAWSEGRHGYTF.

This sequence joins TRBV27 and TRBJ2-3, with TRBD1 as a possible D gene (6 bases). Between the trimmed V and J ends, which lost 3 bases and 3 bases, there was a span of 16 bases. CDR1 and CDR2 from the germline V gene are MNHEY and SMNVEV (reference sequence). This CDR3 contains 16 residues. This CDR3 reads CASSFRTGIGTDTQYF. CDR3 coding DNA: TGTGCCAGCAGTTTCCGAACAGGGATAGGGACAGATACGCAGTATTTT.

J is TRBJ1-2 and V is TRBV7-8, with a weak D call TRBD1 (6 bases). The CDR3 extends over 14 amino acids. Looked up from germline, CDR1 is SGHVS and CDR2 is FQNEAQ. V was shortened by 1 base and J by 4 bases, with 10 bases between the two germline ends. The CDR3 nucleotides read TGTGCCAGCAGCTTAGAACCAGGGGCCTATGGCTACACCTTC. Residues: CASSLEPGAYGYTF.

The chain recombines TRBV6-6 with TRBJ2-3; 11 nucleotides line up with TRBD1. The V segment lost 5 bases and the J segment 5 bases; nucleotides outside the gene matches: 3. The CDR3 runs 14 residues. Germline V lookup: CDR1 MNHNY, CDR2 SVGAGI (reference sequence). This CDR3 reads CASSPGTGGDTQYF. The CDR3 DNA sequence: TGTGCCAGCAGTCCCGGGACAGGGGGAGATACGCAGTATTTT.

This chain joins TRBV19 and TRBJ2-7; D gene uncertain. In germline, CDR1 is LNHDA, CDR2 SQIVND (reference sequence). The CDR3 sequence is 13 residues long. V lost 1 base and J lost 2, with 6 bases in between. The CDR3 sequence: CASSIVGTYEQYF. Written as DNA, the CDR3 is TGTGCCAGTAGTATAGTAGGGACCTACGAGCAGTACTTC.

Remarks on this clone: Distinct nucleotide sequences in the sample also encode this CDR3. The chain links TRBV5-1 to TRBJ1-1; 7 bases align to TRBD1. Germline CDR1 reads SGHRS; CDR2 reads YFSETQ. This CDR3 region has 14 residues. Trimming took 3 bases from V and 2 from J; bases not matched to a gene: 4. The CDR3 coding sequence is TGCGCCAGCAGCTCCGGGACAGAAAACACTGAAGCTTTCTTT. Translating gives CASSSGTENTEAFF.

This clone came up once. The gene calls are TRBV25-1 and TRBJ1-4; 9 positions agree with TRBD1. The ends lost 8 bases at V and 3 bases at J; junction bases unmatched: 7. Per the germline V gene, CDR1 is MGHDK and CDR2 is SYGVNS. The CDR3 spans 15 residues. The CDR3 loop is CASGTWDRANEKLFF. CDR3 sequence (DNA): TGTGCCAGCGGGACTTGGGACAGGGCTAATGAAAAACTGTTTTTT.

This chain connects TRBV7-3 to TRBJ2-6, with unresolved D. V was shortened by 0 bases and J by 0 bases, with 6 bases between the two germline ends. Germline values: CDR1 SGHTA, CDR2 FQGTGA. The CDR3 is made up of 16 amino acids. The CDR3 region is CASSLTPGSGANVLTF. In DNA, the CDR3 is TGTGCCAGCAGCTTAACCCCGGGCTCTGGGGCCAACGTCCTGACTTTC.